This TCR beta chain was profiled in a study of blood T cell repertoires in COVID-19. Study-wide background: Specimens from acute and convalescent COVID-19 originated in the United States, Italy and Spain. In each case, the material was cDNA or gDNA derived from T cells, B-cell-depleted T cells, or PBMCs.

CDR3 length: 14 amino acids. The germline V and J ends were trimmed by 7 bases and 6 bases, with 19 bases remaining between them. Germline V gene sequence: CDR1 LNHDA, CDR2 SQIVND (reference sequence). The Seattle patients joined while their infection was active and were tracked longitudinally afterward. Authors' analysis steps: The authors estimated nucleated cell counts from reference gene primer amplification. Profiled with immunoSEQ multiplex PCR; TCRdb holds only in-frame clones, not every one. The V and J calls and clone size are taken from that table; D and trimming were inferred from the DNA. Found here are under 65,000 clones, roughly four fifths of them singletons; the top ten hold under 35%.

This sequence joins TRBV19 and TRBJ2-7; possibly TRBD1 for D (5 bases). The source material was peripheral blood. This receptor was identified in a man between 60 and 75 years old with COVID-19, enrolled during active disease. The CDR3 nucleotides read TGTGCCAGTACCCCAGGCCCGGGTAGGGGCGAGCAGTACTTC. Encoded protein: CASTPGPGRGEQYF. Variable domain in full (rest from reference TRBV19 and TRBJ2-7): DGGITQSPKYLFRKEGQNVTLSCEQNLNHDAMYWYRQDPGQGLRLIYYSQIVNDFQKGDIAEGYSVSREKKESFPLTVTSAQKNPTAFYLCASTPGPGRGEQYFGPGTRLTVT.